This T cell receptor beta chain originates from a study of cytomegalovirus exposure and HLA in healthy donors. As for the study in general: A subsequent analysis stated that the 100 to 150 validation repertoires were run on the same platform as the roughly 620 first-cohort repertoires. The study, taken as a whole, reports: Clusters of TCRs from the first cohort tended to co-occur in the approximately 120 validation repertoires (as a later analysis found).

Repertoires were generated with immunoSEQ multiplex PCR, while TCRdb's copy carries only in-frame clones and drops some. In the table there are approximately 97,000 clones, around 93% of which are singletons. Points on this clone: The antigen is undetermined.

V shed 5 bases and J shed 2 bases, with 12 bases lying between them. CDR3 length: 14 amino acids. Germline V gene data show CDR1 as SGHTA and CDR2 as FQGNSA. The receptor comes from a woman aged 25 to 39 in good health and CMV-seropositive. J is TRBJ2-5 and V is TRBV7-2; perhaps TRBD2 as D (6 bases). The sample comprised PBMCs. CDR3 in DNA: TGTGCCAGCAGCAGCAGCGGGTTTCAAGAGACCCAGTACTTC. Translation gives CASSSSGFQETQYF.